One T cell receptor (beta chain) is described in this entry. CDR3 length equals 16 residues. The germline V gene encodes CDR1 LGHDT and CDR2 YNNKEL (reference sequence). The junction had 5 bases not matched to a gene; V was cut back by 2 bases and J by 1 base. This sample is drawn from a study of blood T cell repertoires in COVID-19. About the study: Donors in the United States, Italy and Spain gave samples during acute or convalescent COVID-19. T cells, B-cell-depleted T cells, or PBMCs supplied cDNA or gDNA.

In the original analysis: Quantification of nucleated cells was approximated via reference gene primer amplification. Only in-frame clones appear in the TCRdb table, and some are missing; sequencing was by immunoSEQ multiplex PCR. That table furnishes V, J and clone size, whereas the DNA furnished D and trimming. This table holds more than 100,000 clones, approximately 83% found once. Input material: peripheral blood. The TCR was taken from a woman in her 70s with acute or convalescent COVID-19. This chain links TRBV3-1 (or the pseudogene TRBV3-2) with TRBJ2-5; 9 bases are a match to TRBD2. This CDR3 is CASSQLTSGSQETQYF. In nucleotides, the CDR3 is TGTGCCAGCAGCCAATTAACTAGCGGGTCCCAAGAGACCCAGTACTTC.